This T cell receptor (beta chain) was observed in a study of shared clonotypes between healthy human individuals. Study-level points and caveats: Clonotypes shared by all four sorted-subset donors had higher generation probabilities than non-shared clonotypes. Memory subsets generally showed lower estimated richness than naive subsets. The sharing of 4.5% to 5.5% of naive CD4 clonotypes was seen across a handful of donors.

TCRdb's table, derived via immunoSEQ multiplex PCR, lists solely in-frame clones and lacks some. The repertoire consists of about 1.5 million clones, with about 96% occurring once and the leading ten covering over 1%. As concerns this clone: Its antigen is unknown.

The receptor was isolated from a young man in good health. Sequencing input: naive CD4+ T cells sorted from blood. The subset: CD45RA+ positively selected.

The CDR3 DNA reads as TGTGCCAGCAGCGATGGGACTAGCGGGAGCTGGGACATTCAGTACTTC. Protein sequence: CASSDGTSGSWDIQYF. V and J are TRBV9 and TRBJ2-4; TRBD2 agrees at 14 bases. Germline loops: CDR1 SGDLS, CDR2 YYNGEE. The V segment lost 3 bases and the J segment 8 bases; nucleotides outside the gene matches: 7. This CDR3 comprises 16 residues.